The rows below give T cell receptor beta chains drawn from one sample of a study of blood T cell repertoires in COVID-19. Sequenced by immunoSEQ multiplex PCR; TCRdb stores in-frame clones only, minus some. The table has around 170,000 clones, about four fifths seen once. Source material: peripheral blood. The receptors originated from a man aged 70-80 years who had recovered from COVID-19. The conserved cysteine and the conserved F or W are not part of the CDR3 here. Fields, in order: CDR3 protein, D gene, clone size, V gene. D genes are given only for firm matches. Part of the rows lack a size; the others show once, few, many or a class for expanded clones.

ASRSRGGGNTIY - - TRBV19
ASSQDAVYNSPLH - - TRBV3-1/TRBV3-2
ASSMKGTGLYNEQF TRBD1 - TRBV19
ASSVASAADTQY - - TRBV9
ASRSGRGETQY TRBD2 - TRBV14
ASSMFRALNQPQH - - TRBV19
ASSGHANTEAF - - TRBV2
AISPRGGDTEAF - few TRBV10-3
ASSSLSGGNEQF TRBD2 few TRBV3-1/TRBV3-2
ASSSDRGYEQY TRBD1 - TRBV7-2
ATSSGGLAKGEQY TRBD2 - TRBV15
AISAVNRDSPLH - - TRBV10-3
ASSLGKQY - few TRBV12-3/TRBV12-4
ASSLAAEGYGYT - once TRBV7-8
ASSLVDSNSYEQY - - TRBV19
ASTNAGEQY - - TRBV27
ASRATVSNTGELF - - TRBV6-5
ASSPLGRDYEQY TRBD2 - TRBV18
ASSSVTGGRETQY TRBD1 - TRBV11-2
ASSRVATGSNYGYT TRBD1 - TRBV5-5
AGREYDEQF TRBD2 - TRBV2
ASSQTGVYGYT TRBD1 - TRBV28
ASNLLAGSKNEQF TRBD2 - TRBV19
ASSETSRPTDTQY - - TRBV9
ASSRGQLLYNEQF TRBD1 - TRBV3-1/TRBV3-2
ASKEAGVFSGELF TRBD2 - TRBV2
ASHTEAF - - TRBV6-4
ASSKAQGLETQY TRBD1 - TRBV5-1
ASSLELPGQGQETQY TRBD1 - TRBV27
AGSWLAGVEETQY TRBD2 - TRBV6-5
ASSPAGPGLGEQY - - TRBV18
ASSQLGAAGANVLT - - TRBV14
ASSKYSGRGTYEQY TRBD2 once TRBV19
ASSESEGVTEAF - once TRBV10-1
AIKRETNSPLH - - TRBV10-3
ASSYQFLGGTQQY - - TRBV6-2/TRBV6-3
ASSSGGAEQY TRBD2 - TRBV5-1
ASRQVAREQY - few TRBV2
ASSVALGGDEKLF - - TRBV9
ASSQGNEQY - - TRBV4-1
AWSGTDNQPQH - - TRBV30
ASSLLAAINTGELF TRBD2 - TRBV7-3
ASSLGTANTEAF TRBD1 - TRBV28
ASSQVTGGPYEQY TRBD2 - TRBV4-2
ASTDGGRVPNGYT - - TRBV11-1
ASRNGRAGTGELF TRBD2 - TRBV2
ASSLDVSGSGGTQY TRBD2 - TRBV7-2
ASRDDRRNTEAF - few TRBV2
ASSRTSDRVVNYGYT TRBD1 - TRBV4-3
ASSIRGGLAGDYEQY TRBD2 - TRBV19
SVHGQGAFGEAF TRBD1 - TRBV29-1
ASSPPGTSGSNEQF TRBD2 - TRBV18
ATSRDPNFGNTIY - - TRBV15
ATSREALQF TRBD2 - TRBV15
ASRLQGAGYSNQPQH TRBD1 - TRBV19